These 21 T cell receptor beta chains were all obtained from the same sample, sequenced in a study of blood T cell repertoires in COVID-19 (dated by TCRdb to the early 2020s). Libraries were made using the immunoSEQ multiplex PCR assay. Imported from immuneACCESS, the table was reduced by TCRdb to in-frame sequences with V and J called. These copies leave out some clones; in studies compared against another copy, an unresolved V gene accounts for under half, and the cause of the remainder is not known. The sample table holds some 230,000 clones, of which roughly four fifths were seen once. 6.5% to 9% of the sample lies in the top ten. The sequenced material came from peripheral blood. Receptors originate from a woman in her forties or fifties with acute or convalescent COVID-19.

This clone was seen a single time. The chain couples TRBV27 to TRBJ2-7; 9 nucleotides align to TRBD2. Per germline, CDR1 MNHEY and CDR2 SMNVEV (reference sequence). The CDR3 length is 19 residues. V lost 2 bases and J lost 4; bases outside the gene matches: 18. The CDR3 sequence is CASSLLPPNPTSGSYEQYF. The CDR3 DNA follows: TGTGCCAGCAGTTTACTACCACCCAACCCGACTAGCGGAAGTTACGAGCAGTACTTC.

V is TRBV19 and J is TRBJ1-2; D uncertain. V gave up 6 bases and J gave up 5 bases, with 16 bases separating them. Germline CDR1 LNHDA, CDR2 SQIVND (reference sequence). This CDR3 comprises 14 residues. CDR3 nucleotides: TGTGCCAGTAGCGCGGCAGAGGGTTGGTATGGCTACACCTTC. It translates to CASSAAEGWYGYTF.

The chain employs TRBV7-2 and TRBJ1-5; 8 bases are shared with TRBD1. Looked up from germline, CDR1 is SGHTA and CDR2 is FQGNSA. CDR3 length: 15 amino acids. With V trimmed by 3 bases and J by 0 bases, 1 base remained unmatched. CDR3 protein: CASSLGQVSNQPQHF. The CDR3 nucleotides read TGTGCCAGCAGCTTGGGACAGGTTAGCAATCAGCCCCAGCATTTT.

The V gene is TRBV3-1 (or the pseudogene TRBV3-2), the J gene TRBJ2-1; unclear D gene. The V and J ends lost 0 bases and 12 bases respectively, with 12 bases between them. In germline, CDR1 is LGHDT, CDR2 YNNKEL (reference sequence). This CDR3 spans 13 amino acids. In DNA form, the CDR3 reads TGTGCCAGCAGCCAAGATGCCCGGTCAGGGCAGTTCTTC. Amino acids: CASSQDARSGQFF.

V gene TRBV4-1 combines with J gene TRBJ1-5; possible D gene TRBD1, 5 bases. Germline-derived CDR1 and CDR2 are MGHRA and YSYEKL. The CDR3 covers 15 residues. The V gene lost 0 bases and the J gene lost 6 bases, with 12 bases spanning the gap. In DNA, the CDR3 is TGCGCCAGCAGCCAAGATAACGGGGGGAGTCAGCCCCAGCATTTT. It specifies CASSQDNGGSQPQHF.

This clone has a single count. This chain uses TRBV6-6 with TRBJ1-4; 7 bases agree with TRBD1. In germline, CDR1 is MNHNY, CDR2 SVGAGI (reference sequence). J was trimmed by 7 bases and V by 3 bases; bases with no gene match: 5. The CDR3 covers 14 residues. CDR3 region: CASSYMTGIEKLFF. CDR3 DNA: TGTGCCAGCAGTTATATGACAGGGATTGAAAAACTGTTTTTT.

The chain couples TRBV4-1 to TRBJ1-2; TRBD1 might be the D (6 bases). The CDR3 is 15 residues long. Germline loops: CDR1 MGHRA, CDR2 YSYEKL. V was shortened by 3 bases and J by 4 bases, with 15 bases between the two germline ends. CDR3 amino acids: CASSHTAGTSYGYTF. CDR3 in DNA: TGCGCCAGCAGCCACACTGCCGGGACATCCTATGGCTACACCTTC.

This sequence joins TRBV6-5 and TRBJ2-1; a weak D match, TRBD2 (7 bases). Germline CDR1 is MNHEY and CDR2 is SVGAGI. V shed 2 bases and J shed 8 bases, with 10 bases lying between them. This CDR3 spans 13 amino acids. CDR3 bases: TGTGCCAGCAGTTACCTGGGGGGGCATGAGCAGTTCTTC. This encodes CASSYLGGHEQFF.

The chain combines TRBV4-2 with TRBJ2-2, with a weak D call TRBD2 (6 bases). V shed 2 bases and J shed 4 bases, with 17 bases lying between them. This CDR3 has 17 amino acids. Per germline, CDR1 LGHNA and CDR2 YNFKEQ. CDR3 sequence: CASSQSSLTRRTGELFF. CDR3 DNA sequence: TGTGCCAGCAGCCAATCATCCCTGACTAGGCGCACCGGGGAGCTGTTTTTT.

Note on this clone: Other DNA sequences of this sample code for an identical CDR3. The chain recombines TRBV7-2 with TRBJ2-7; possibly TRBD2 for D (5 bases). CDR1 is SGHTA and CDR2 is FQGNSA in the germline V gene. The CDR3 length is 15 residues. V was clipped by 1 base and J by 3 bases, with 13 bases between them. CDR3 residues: CASSLGDGGLYEQYF. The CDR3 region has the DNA TGTGCCAGCAGCTTAGGGGATGGCGGGCTCTACGAGCAGTACTTC.

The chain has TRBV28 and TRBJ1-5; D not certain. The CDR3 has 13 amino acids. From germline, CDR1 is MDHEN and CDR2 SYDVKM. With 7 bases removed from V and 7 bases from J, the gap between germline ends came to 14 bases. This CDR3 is CASNSGGRQPQHF. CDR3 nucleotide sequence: TGTGCCAGCAACTCTGGAGGGAGGCAGCCCCAGCATTTT.

The CDR3 region is CASSIGQGAGSYGYTF. The CDR3 DNA reads as TGTGCCAGCAGCATCGGACAGGGGGCTGGGAGCTATGGCTACACCTTC. The genes are TRBV7-8 and TRBJ1-2; 11 positions agree with TRBD1. The ends lost 5 bases at V and 4 bases at J; junction bases unmatched: 9. Germline V gene lookup returns CDR1 SGHVS and CDR2 FQNEAQ. This CDR3 region has 16 residues. Drawing the rest from reference TRBV7-8 and TRBJ1-2, the complete variable domain is GAGVSQSPRYKVAKRGQDVALRCDPISGHVSLFWYQQALGQGPEFLTYFQNEAQLDKSGLPSDRFFAERPEGSVSTLKIQRTQQEDSAVYLCASSIGQGAGSYGYTFGSGTRLTVV.

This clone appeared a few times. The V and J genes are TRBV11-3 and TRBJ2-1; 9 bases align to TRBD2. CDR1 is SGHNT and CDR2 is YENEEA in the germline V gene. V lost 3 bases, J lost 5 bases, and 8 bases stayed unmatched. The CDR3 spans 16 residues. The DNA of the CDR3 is TGTGCCAGCAGCTTTGATGGGCGGGGGGGCGACAATGAGCAGTTCTTC. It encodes CASSFDGRGGDNEQFF.

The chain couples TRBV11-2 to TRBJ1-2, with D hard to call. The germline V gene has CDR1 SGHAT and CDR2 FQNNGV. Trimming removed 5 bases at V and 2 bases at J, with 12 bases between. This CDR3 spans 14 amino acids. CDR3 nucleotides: TGTGCCAGCAGCCTTCGGTCCGGGAACTATGGCTACACCTTC. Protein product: CASSLRSGNYGYTF.

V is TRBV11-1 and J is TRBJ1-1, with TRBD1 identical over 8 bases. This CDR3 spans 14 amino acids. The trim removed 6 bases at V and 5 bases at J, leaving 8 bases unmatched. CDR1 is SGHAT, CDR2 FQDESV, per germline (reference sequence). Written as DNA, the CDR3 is TGTGCCAGCAGATCCCGGACAGGGTTGACTGAAGCTTTCTTT. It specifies CASRSRTGLTEAFF.

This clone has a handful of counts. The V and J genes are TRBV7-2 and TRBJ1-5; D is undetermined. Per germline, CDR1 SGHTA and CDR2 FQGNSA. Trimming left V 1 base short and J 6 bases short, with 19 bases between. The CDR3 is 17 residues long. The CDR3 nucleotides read TGTGCCAGCAGCTTAGGCCCCGGGGAGGCGCGGGGTCAGCCCCAGCATTTT. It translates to CASSLGPGEARGQPQHF.

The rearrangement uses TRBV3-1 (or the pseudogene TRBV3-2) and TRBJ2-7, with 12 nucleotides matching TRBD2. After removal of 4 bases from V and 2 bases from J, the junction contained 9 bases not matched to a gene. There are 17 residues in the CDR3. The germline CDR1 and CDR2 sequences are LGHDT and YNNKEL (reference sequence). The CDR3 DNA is TGTGCCAGCAGCCTAGGGACTAGCGGGTTAAATGCCTACGAGCAGTACTTC. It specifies CASSLGTSGLNAYEQYF.

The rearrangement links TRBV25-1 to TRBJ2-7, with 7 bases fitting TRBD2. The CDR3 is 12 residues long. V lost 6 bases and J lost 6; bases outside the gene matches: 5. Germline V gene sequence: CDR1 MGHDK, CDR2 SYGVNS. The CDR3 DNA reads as TGTGCCAGCAGGGGGACTACCATCGAGCAGTACTTC. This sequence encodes CASRGTTIEQYF.

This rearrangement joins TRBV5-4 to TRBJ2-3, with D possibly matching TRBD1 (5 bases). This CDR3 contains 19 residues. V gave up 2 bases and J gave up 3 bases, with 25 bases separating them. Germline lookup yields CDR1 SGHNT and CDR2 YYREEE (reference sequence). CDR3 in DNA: TGTGCCAGCAGCTTAATGGGTGGCAGTCAGGGCAGGGTAACAGATACGCAGTATTTT. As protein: CASSLMGGSQGRVTDTQYF.

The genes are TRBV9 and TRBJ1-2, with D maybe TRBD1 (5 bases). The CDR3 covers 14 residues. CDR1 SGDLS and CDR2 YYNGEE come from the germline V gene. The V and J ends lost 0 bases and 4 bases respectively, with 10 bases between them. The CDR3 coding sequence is TGTGCCAGCAGCGTAGCCGGGCAGGGCTATGGCTACACCTTC. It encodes CASSVAGQGYGYTF.

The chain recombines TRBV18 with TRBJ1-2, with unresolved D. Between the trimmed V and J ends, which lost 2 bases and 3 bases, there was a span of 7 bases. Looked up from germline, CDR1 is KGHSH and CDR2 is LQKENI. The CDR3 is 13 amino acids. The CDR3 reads CASSPERDYGYTF. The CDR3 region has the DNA TGTGCCAGCTCACCAGAGAGGGACTATGGCTACACCTTC.